A selection of T cell receptor beta chains follows, all from one sample in a study of blood T cell repertoires in COVID-19. Sequencing used immunoSEQ multiplex PCR; TCRdb keeps in-frame clones, though not all of them. The table includes roughly 15,000 clones, 65% to 85% detected once. Sample: peripheral blood. The origin of the receptors is a man between 50 and 59 years old with active COVID-19. Both conserved end residues are part of each CDR3. D genes are given only for firm matches. Clone size appears in some rows only: once, few, many, or a class for an expanded clone.

J gene | clone size | V gene | D gene | CDR3 DNA | CDR3 protein
TRBJ2-2 | - | TRBV7-6 | - | TGTGCCAGCAGCTTAGGAGGCGGTAGAGCTGGAACCGGGGAGCTGTTTTTT | CASSLGGGRAGTGELFF
TRBJ2-3 | - | TRBV4-2 | - | TGTGCCAGCAGCCAAGATGCGGCGGAAACGCAGTATTTT | CASSQDAAETQYF
TRBJ1-4 | - | TRBV27 | TRBD1 | TGTGCCAGCAGTCTGGGACAGGGTGTACGAGAAAAACTGTTTTTT | CASSLGQGVREKLFF
TRBJ1-4 | - | TRBV5-5 | TRBD1 | TGTGCCAGCAGCTTTGAGACAGGGGAAAGTGAAAAACTGTTTTTT | CASSFETGESEKLFF
TRBJ2-7 | - | TRBV29-1 | TRBD2 | TGCAGCGTTGAGGCGGGGGGGGAGCAGTACTTC | CSVEAGGEQYF
TRBJ2-2 | - | TRBV29-1 | TRBD1 | TGCAGCGTCGACGAGGGACAGGGCTTCGCCGGGGAGCTGTTTTTT | CSVDEGQGFAGELFF
TRBJ1-2 | - | TRBV30 | - | TGTGCCTGGAGTGAATTAGGCCAAGAGGCCTATGGCTACACCTTC | CAWSELGQEAYGYTF
TRBJ1-2 | medium-sized | TRBV7-9 | TRBD1 | TGTGCCAGCAGCTTAGGGGACAGGGAAAGGGATGGCTACACCTTC | CASSLGDRERDGYTF
TRBJ2-1 | once | TRBV27 | - | TGTGCCAGCAGTCCGGACAGCCCCTACAATGAGCAGTTCTTC | CASSPDSPYNEQFF
TRBJ2-2 | few | TRBV9 | TRBD2 | TGTGCCAGCAGCGGGGGCACAGGTACACCGAGGACTTTAGCGGGAACGAACACCGGGGAGCTGTTTTTT | CASSGGTGTPRTLAGTNTGELFF
TRBJ1-5 | - | TRBV27 | TRBD1 | TGTGCCAGCAGTTTAACCGACAGGGCGCCCCAGCATTTT | CASSLTDRAPQHF
TRBJ2-1 | - | TRBV7-6 | TRBD1 | TGTGCCAGCAGCTTTGTCACAGGGGGCCGGAATGAGCAGTTCTTC | CASSFVTGGRNEQFF
TRBJ1-2 | - | TRBV6-5 | - | TGTGCCAGCAAAGAGCCAGGGCTAGGGGGCTACACCTTC | CASKEPGLGGYTF
TRBJ2-3 | few | TRBV30 | TRBD2 | TGTGCCTGGAGTCGACTAGCGGGAGGGGGTACGCAGTATTTT | CAWSRLAGGGTQYF
TRBJ2-7 | - | TRBV27 | TRBD2 | TGTGCCAGCAGTTGGACTAGTGAAGGCGAGCAGTACTTC | CASSWTSEGEQYF
TRBJ2-1 | - | TRBV27 | TRBD2 | TGTGCCAGCAGTGTCACTGGGACTAGCGCTGTTAGCGATGAGCAGTTCTTC | CASSVTGTSAVSDEQFF
TRBJ1-2 | - | TRBV24-1 | - | TGTGCCACCAGTGAGGAGGGCCAATTCTATGGCTACACCTTC | CATSEEGQFYGYTF
TRBJ2-1 | - | TRBV25-1 | - | TGTGCCAGCAGTCCACCGGCGGTACTCTTGACTGAGCAGTTCTTC | CASSPPAVLLTEQFF
TRBJ1-5 | - | TRBV6-1 | TRBD1 | TGTGCCAGCAGTGAATCCGGGACAGTCAATCAGCCCCAGCATTTT | CASSESGTVNQPQHF
TRBJ2-7 | - | TRBV19 | - | TGTGCCAGTAGTCCCGGGACACCCTACGAGCAGTACTTC | CASSPGTPYEQYF
TRBJ2-3 | - | TRBV11-1 | TRBD2 | TGTGCCAGCAGTCACAGGACTAGCGGGACTAGAGATACGCAGTATTTT | CASSHRTSGTRDTQYF
TRBJ2-3 | - | TRBV29-1 | TRBD1 | TGCAGCGTTGAAGACACTTCGGACAGGGTTATTGGGGAAACGCAGTATTTT | CSVEDTSDRVIGETQYF
TRBJ2-7 | - | TRBV4-1 | TRBD2 | TGCGCCAGCAGCCAAGATAGGGACTACCTATCCTACGAGCAGTACTTC | CASSQDRDYLSYEQYF
TRBJ1-4 | - | TRBV9 | - | TGTGCCAGCAGCCCCCGGAATCGAGAGGTTTGTGAAAAACTGTTTTTT | CASSPRNREVCEKLFF
TRBJ2-3 | - | TRBV7-9 | - | TGTGCCAGCAGCTTAGAGGTCGTAATCGGGGTTACAGATACGCAGTATTTT | CASSLEVVIGVTDTQYF
TRBJ2-1 | - | TRBV29-1 | TRBD1 | TGCAGCGCGAAGAAACCGGGACAGGGTTCCTACAATGAGCAGTTCTTC | CSAKKPGQGSYNEQFF
TRBJ2-1 | - | TRBV9 | TRBD2 | TGTGCCAGCAGCGTAGAGGGCCTAGCGGACTACAATGAGCAGTTCTTC | CASSVEGLADYNEQFF
TRBJ1-2 | - | TRBV3-1/TRBV3-2 | TRBD1 | TGTGCCAGCAGCCAAGGGACAGGGGCGCAGGCAAACTATGGCTACACCTTC | CASSQGTGAQANYGYTF
TRBJ2-2 | once | TRBV2 | TRBD1 | TGTGCCAGCCAGGACAGGGTAAACACCGGGGAGCTGTTTTTT | CASQDRVNTGELFF
TRBJ2-2 | few | TRBV7-9 | TRBD1 | TGTGCCAGCACCACACCCAGGGGGCACACCGGGGAGCTGTTTTTT | CASTTPRGHTGELFF
TRBJ1-2 | - | TRBV7-9 | - | TGTGCCAGCAGCTTAGTGGGCCACCGGGGCTACACCTTC | CASSLVGHRGYTF
TRBJ2-7 | - | TRBV4-1 | - | TGCGCCAGCAGCACGGGGTCGGTCTACGAGCAGTACTTC | CASSTGSVYEQYF
TRBJ2-7 | - | TRBV7-9 | TRBD2 | TGTGCCAGCAGCCCCACCACTAGCGGAACATACGAGCAGTACTTC | CASSPTTSGTYEQYF
TRBJ2-1 | - | TRBV20-1 | - | TGCAGTGCTGGGGGCGACAATGAGCAGTTCTTC | CSAGGDNEQFF
TRBJ2-7 | medium-sized | TRBV7-9 | - | TGTGCCAGCAGTTCGGTCTCCTACGAGCAGTACTTC | CASSSVSYEQYF
TRBJ2-3 | - | TRBV9 | - | TGTGCCAGCAGCGTAGAGCCAGGAGGGGGCACAGATACGCAGTATTTT | CASSVEPGGGTDTQYF
TRBJ2-2 | - | TRBV3-1/TRBV3-2 | - | TGTGCCAGCAGCCAAGAGGTGGCGGGGTACACCGGGGAGCTGTTTTTT | CASSQEVAGYTGELFF
TRBJ2-3 | - | TRBV21-1 | - | TGTGCCTATTGGAGATACGAGGTAAGTGTCTATTTT | CAYWRYEVSVYF
TRBJ2-2 | - | TRBV27 | TRBD2 | TGTGCCAGCAGCTTTGTAGCGGGAGGGCTGAACACCGGGGAGCTGTTTTTT | CASSFVAGGLNTGELFF
TRBJ2-7 | - | TRBV5-1 | TRBD2 | TGCGCCAGCAGCGGGGGACTAGCGGCCGAGCAGTACTTC | CASSGGLAAEQYF